The clone carrying this T cell receptor (beta chain) was picked up one time. Its antigen is unknown. V trimming: 0 bases; J trimming: 3 bases; junction bases outside the gene matches: 5. The germline gives CDR1 LGHNA, CDR2 YNFKEQ. The CDR3 consists of 16 residues. The PCR was carried out with 60 Vbeta primers and 13 Jbeta primers. Sequenced by immunoSEQ multiplex PCR; TCRdb stores in-frame clones only, minus some. The sample shows 200,000 to 250,000 clones, about 80% of them seen only once. This entry comes from a study of cytomegalovirus exposure and HLA in healthy donors. The study, taken as a whole, reports: Previous analysis showed most TCR beta V segments were productive about 87% or about 30% of the time. An analysis that was carried out later associated 15,000 to 20,000 TCR beta sequences with HLA alleles at 0.05 false discovery rate. Among TCR beta chains of equal frequency, HLA-associated ones were more clonally expanded in a later analysis. Presence/absence analyses rested on an assumption that sequencing depth was roughly uniform across donors.

Specimen: PBMCs. The chain carries TRBV4-2 and TRBJ2-3, with 8 positions matching TRBD2. The sequence was collected from a man younger than 35 in good health and CMV-seronegative. The CDR3 sequence: CASSQEREGGTDTQYF. The CDR3 DNA sequence: TGTGCCAGCAGCCAAGAACGGGAGGGCGGTACAGATACGCAGTATTTT.